These 20 T cell receptor beta chains were all obtained from the same sample, sequenced in a study of a mutant IDH1 vaccine in newly diagnosed glioma. TCRdb keeps only in-frame clones here, not all; method: immunoSEQ multiplex PCR. The table records approximately 82,000 clones, 70% to 90% of them present only once. Their target antigens are unknown. Time point denoted: week 23, last vaccination. Doses consisted of 300 ug of mutant IDH1 20-mer peptide each, paired with topical imiquimod. Source: PBMCs, taken from a glioma patient whose treatment included an IDH1 peptide vaccine. These receptors were obtained from a young man with glioma. Some clones in this sample may be carry-over from other donors' samples.

The CDR3 sequence: CASSLGTGGYEKLFF. CDR3 DNA: TGTGCCAGCAGCTTGGGGACAGGGGGATATGAAAAACTGTTTTTT. J is TRBJ1-4 and V is TRBV7-2, with 11 bases fitting TRBD1. V dropped 3 bases and J dropped 6; count of bases not matched to a gene: 3. The CDR3 totals 15 residues. CDR1 is SGHTA, CDR2 FQGNSA, per germline.

The chain carries TRBV9 and TRBJ2-7; 7 bases are shared with TRBD1. CDR1 is SGDLS and CDR2 is YYNGEE in the germline V gene. This CDR3 has 15 amino acids. The J segment lost 2 bases and the V segment lost 2 bases, leaving 7 bases of the junction unmatched. CDR3 residues: CASSVGDSLTYEQYF. The CDR3 coding sequence is TGTGCCAGCAGCGTGGGGGACAGTTTAACCTACGAGCAGTACTTC.

The V gene is TRBV2, the J gene TRBJ2-7; D may be TRBD1 (5 bases). CDR3 size: 14 residues. Germline V gives CDR1 SNHLY, CDR2 FYNNEI. The V and J ends lost 2 bases and 4 bases respectively, with 12 bases between them. Here the CDR3 reads CASSEQGILYEQYF. The CDR3 nucleotides read TGTGCCAGCAGTGAACAGGGAATATTGTACGAGCAGTACTTC.

V and J are TRBV15 and TRBJ2-1, with 10 bases lining up with TRBD2. This CDR3 region has 16 residues. Germline-derived CDR1 and CDR2 are LNHNV and YYDKDF (reference sequence). V lost 3 bases to trimming and J lost 8 bases; unmatched junction nucleotides: 10. CDR3 sequence reads: CATSSHQRGGKYEQFF. CDR3 bases: TGTGCCACCAGCAGTCATCAGCGGGGGGGAAAGTATGAGCAGTTCTTC.

This clone was picked up one time. This chain uses TRBV28 with TRBJ2-7; no clear D. Germline V gene lookup returns CDR1 MDHEN and CDR2 SYDVKM. Trimming took off 10 bases at V and 6 bases at J, with 13 bases between the two ends. The CDR3 has 11 amino acids. CDR3 sequence: CATTTPREQYF. The CDR3 nucleotides are TGTGCCACCACGACTCCCCGCGAGCAGTACTTC.

The chain uses TRBV7-9 and TRBJ2-1, with 9 bases lining up with TRBD1. CDR1 SEHNR and CDR2 FQNEAQ come from the germline V gene (reference sequence). The CDR3 length is 14 residues. V dropped 7 bases and J dropped 3; count of bases not matched to a gene: 4. This CDR3 reads CASNGQGIYNEQFF. CDR3 coding DNA: TGTGCCAGCAACGGACAGGGGATCTACAATGAGCAGTTCTTC.

The rearrangement uses TRBV14 and TRBJ2-7; 7 bases line up with TRBD1. The length of the CDR3 is 15 residues. The germline gives CDR1 SGHDN, CDR2 FVKESK. J lost 2 bases, V lost 1 base, and 5 bases had no gene match. The CDR3 loop is CASSQGHRGTYEQYF. CDR3 nucleotides: TGTGCCAGCAGCCAAGGCCACAGGGGTACCTACGAGCAGTACTTC.

The J gene is TRBJ1-1, the V gene TRBV20-1; 7 positions match TRBD1. Germline-derived CDR1 and CDR2 are DFQATT and SNEGSKA (reference sequence). The length of the CDR3 is 11 residues. J was trimmed by 5 bases and V by 3 bases; bases with no gene match: 0. DNA for the CDR3: TGCAGTGCTAGGGGACAGACTGAAGCTTTCTTT. It is translated as CSARGQTEAFF.

V gene TRBV27 combines with J gene TRBJ1-2, with 8 bases identical to TRBD1. V gave up 5 bases and J gave up 4 bases; unmatched junction bases: 6. The CDR3 runs to 14 residues. Germline assignment: CDR1 MNHEY and CDR2 SMNVEV (reference sequence). The CDR3 nucleotides read TGTGCCAGCAGTCTGGACAGGGCTTCCTATGGCTACACCTTC. Translated: CASSLDRASYGYTF.

This rearrangement joins TRBV5-4 to TRBJ2-5; tentative D call: TRBD2 (5 bases). The CDR3 is 13 amino acids. The germline V gene has CDR1 SGHNT and CDR2 YYREEE (reference sequence). V was cut by 0 bases and J by 2 bases, with 5 bases left in between. In DNA form, the CDR3 reads TGTGCCAGCAGCTTGGGGGAGCAAGAGACCCAGTACTTC. Amino acid sequence: CASSLGEQETQYF.

The rearrangement uses TRBV19 and TRBJ2-2; TRBD2 agrees at 9 bases. In germline, CDR1 is LNHDA, CDR2 SQIVND (reference sequence). V lost 5 bases to trimming and J lost 4 bases; unmatched junction nucleotides: 8. This CDR3 has 16 amino acids. The CDR3 here is CASSGSGGILTGELFF. CDR3 in DNA: TGTGCCAGTAGTGGGAGCGGGGGGATCCTCACCGGGGAGCTGTTTTTT.

This clone showed up just a few times. The rearrangement joins TRBV5-1 to TRBJ1-3; perhaps TRBD1 as D (5 bases). Germline CDR1 SGHRS, CDR2 YFSETQ. The V end lost 4 bases, the J end lost 4 bases, and 12 bases lay between the germline ends. The CDR3 runs to 14 residues. CDR3 amino acids: CASSVGTTGNTIYF. Here the CDR3 DNA reads TGCGCCAGCAGCGTCGGGACTACGGGAAACACCATATATTTT.

The chain employs TRBV15 and TRBJ1-5, with D uncertain. The ends were cut back, 0 bases at V and 2 bases at J, with 5 bases in the middle. Germline CDR1 is LNHNV and CDR2 is YYDKDF (reference sequence). The length of the CDR3 is 14 residues. The CDR3 sequence: CATSRDPRNQPQHF. The CDR3 coding sequence is TGTGCCACCAGCAGAGATCCGCGCAATCAGCCCCAGCATTTT.

The chain uses TRBV7-3 and TRBJ1-1; D not certain. Trimming removed 4 bases from V and 2 bases from J, with 11 bases in between. The CDR3 sequence is 14 residues long. Germline values: CDR1 SGHTA, CDR2 FQGTGA. The CDR3 sequence is CASSSFGPNTEAFF. In DNA, the CDR3 is TGTGCCAGCAGCTCTTTCGGGCCCAACACTGAAGCTTTCTTT.

The rearrangement uses TRBV7-2 and TRBJ2-2; D remains unclear. The V gene lost 5 bases and the J gene lost 4 bases, with 11 bases spanning the gap. This CDR3 spans 14 amino acids. Per germline, CDR1 SGHTA and CDR2 FQGNSA. CDR3 bases: TGTGCCAGCAGCCTCGGACCCACCACCGGGGAGCTGTTTTTT. Residues: CASSLGPTTGELFF.

The J gene is TRBJ1-5, the V gene TRBV27; 8 bases are a match to TRBD1. Germline V gene data show CDR1 as MNHEY and CDR2 as SMNVEV (reference sequence). The CDR3 sequence is 16 residues long. V trimming: 1 base; J trimming: 6 bases; junction bases outside the gene matches: 8. The DNA of the CDR3 is TGTGCCAGCAGTTTATACGGACAGGGAGGCAGTCAGCCCCAGCATTTT. Encoded protein: CASSLYGQGGSQPQHF.

In its sample, this clone was seen a few times. The chain is built from TRBV19 and TRBJ1-1, with D possibly being TRBD1 (6 bases). CDR1 and CDR2 (germline): LNHDA, SQIVND (reference sequence). The CDR3 is 12 residues long. The germline V and J ends were trimmed by 10 bases and 4 bases, with 13 bases remaining between them. CDR3 protein: CATGAIATEAFF. CDR3 nucleotide sequence: TGTGCCACAGGGGCGATAGCCACTGAAGCTTTCTTT.

V usage is TRBV14 and J usage is TRBJ2-3; D is unresolved. This CDR3 has 18 residues. Per the germline V gene, CDR1 is SGHDN and CDR2 is FVKESK. V lost 0 bases and J 2 bases, leaving 18 bases between the germline ends. CDR3 coding DNA: TGTGCCAGCAGCCAAGACCCCAGGTCTCTGGGTTTCACAGATACGCAGTATTTT. It translates to CASSQDPRSLGFTDTQYF.

The V gene is TRBV29-1, the J gene TRBJ2-3; TRBD2 matches at 11 bases. Germline CDR1 SQVTM, CDR2 ANQGSEA. Trimming took 2 bases from V and 7 from J; bases not matched to a gene: 5. This CDR3 is 14 amino acids long. CDR3 sequence: CSVELAGGGNTQYF. CDR3 nucleotides: TGCAGCGTTGAACTAGCGGGAGGAGGAAATACGCAGTATTTT.

The chain has TRBV6-6 and TRBJ1-1; no reliable D call. Germline CDR1 reads MNHNY; CDR2 reads SVGAGI (reference sequence). The CDR3 has 11 residues. Trimming cost V 3 bases and J 6 bases, with 5 bases left between them. The CDR3 region has the DNA TGTGCCAGCAGTTATGGCCCTGAAGCTTTCTTT. The encoded protein is CASSYGPEAFF.